This TCR beta chain is drawn from a study of blood T cell repertoires in COVID-19. Study in general: Sources were T cells, B-cell-depleted T cells, or PBMCs; the material itself was cDNA or gDNA.

The CDR3 length is 14 residues. Per the germline V gene, CDR1 is ENHRY and CDR2 is SYGVKD. V shed 7 bases and J 5 bases; nucleotides not matched to a gene: 10. Method: immunoSEQ multiplex PCR; TCRdb's copy keeps in-frame clones and lacks some. Found here are hundreds of thousands of clones, about 89% of them singletons; the top ten hold around 1.5%. The chain recombines TRBV10-3 with TRBJ1-2; the match to TRBD1 covers 7 bases. This receptor was taken from a woman aged 40 to 50 who had recovered from COVID-19. The sequenced sample was peripheral blood. CDR3 amino acids: CAITPDRRLYGYTF. The CDR3 DNA is TGTGCCATCACTCCGGACAGGCGACTTTATGGCTACACCTTC.